Each of the 8 T cell receptor beta chains below was sequenced from the same sample in a study of CD8 T cells in Susac syndrome. Reverse transcription used roughly 0.5 to 1 ug RNA and random hexamers. TCRdb ran MiXCR on the immunoSEQ multiplex PCR reads and lists one entry per CDR3 protein. The sample yields some 170,000 distinct CDR3 sequences, over 90% seen once. The sample comprised CD4+ T cells from PBMCs. Receptor source: a human donor with Susac syndrome.

The chain carries TRBV19 and TRBJ2-2; D not resolved. Per the germline V gene, CDR1 is LNHDA and CDR2 is SQIVND (reference sequence). V was shortened by 9 bases and J by 6 bases, with 8 bases between the two germline ends. CDR3 length equals 11 residues. The CDR3 spells CASTGAGELFF. CDR3 sequence (DNA): TGTGCCAGCACCGGAGCCGGGGAGCTGTTTTTT.

The chain employs TRBV19 and TRBJ1-1, with TRBD1 matching over 10 bases. There are 14 residues in the CDR3. V lost 7 bases to trimming and J lost 3 bases; unmatched junction nucleotides: 5. CDR1 and CDR2 from the germline V gene are LNHDA and SQIVND (reference sequence). CDR3 protein: CASTDRGQDTEAFF. The CDR3 nucleotides are TGTGCCAGTACCGACAGGGGGCAAGACACTGAAGCTTTCTTT.

The chain is built from TRBV11-2 and TRBJ2-2, with D tentatively TRBD1 (6 bases). This CDR3 contains 16 residues. CDR1 is SGHAT, CDR2 FQNNGV, per germline. Deletions cut 5 bases from V and 1 base from J, with 14 bases between. CDR3 loop: CASSQVGAENTGELFF. CDR3 bases: TGTGCCAGCAGCCAGGTGGGGGCAGAGAACACCGGGGAGCTGTTTTTT. The whole variable domain, filled in from reference TRBV11-2 and TRBJ2-2, reads EAGVAQSPRYKIIEKRQSVAFWCNPISGHATLYWYQQILGQGPKLLIQFQNNGVVDDSQLPKDRFSAERLKGVDSTLKIQPAKLEDSAVYLCASSQVGAENTGELFFGEGSRLTVL.

The gene calls are TRBV28 and TRBJ1-1, with 12 bases that match TRBD1. The CDR3 runs to 17 residues. With 3 bases clipped from V and 3 bases from J, the junction kept 8 bases outside the gene matches. Germline V CDR1 and CDR2: MDHEN, SYDVKM. CDR3 in amino acids: CASSLTRDRGLDTEAFF. CDR3 nucleotide sequence: TGTGCCAGCAGTTTGACCCGGGACAGGGGGCTGGACACTGAAGCTTTCTTT.

The gene calls are TRBV5-4 and TRBJ2-1, with 7 bases aligning to TRBD2. This CDR3 is built from 16 residues. Germline CDR1 reads SGHNT; CDR2 reads YYREEE (reference sequence). V lost 0 bases, J lost 6 bases, and 9 bases stayed unmatched. CDR3 nucleotides: TGTGCCAGCAGCTTGGCTAGACTAGCTTCTACCAATGAGCAGTTCTTC. Protein: CASSLARLASTNEQFF. The whole variable domain, filled in from reference TRBV5-4 and TRBJ2-1, reads ETGVTQSPTHLIKTRGQQVTLRCSSQSGHNTVSWYQQALGQGPQFIFQYYREEENGRGNFPPRFSGLQFPNYSSELNVNALELDDSALYLCASSLARLASTNEQFFGPGTRLTVL.

The chain recombines TRBV7-8 with TRBJ2-7; D remains unclear. Germline loops: CDR1 SGHVS, CDR2 FQNEAQ. Trimming removed 5 bases at V and 3 bases at J, with 14 bases between. This CDR3 contains 14 residues. CDR3 region: CASSTSKGIYEQYF. In DNA, the CDR3 is TGTGCCAGCAGCACGTCAAAAGGAATCTACGAGCAGTACTTC.

This clonotype was observed once. The chain has TRBV30 and TRBJ1-1, with D maybe TRBD1 (6 bases). CDR3 length: 12 residues. Per the germline V gene, CDR1 is GTSNPN and CDR2 is SVGIG (reference sequence). Trimming stripped 8 bases from V and 0 bases from J, with 10 bases between. As DNA, the CDR3 is TGTGCCGGAGGGGGAATGAACACTGAAGCTTTCTTT. It specifies CAGGGMNTEAFF.

This chain connects TRBV29-1 to TRBJ1-1; D is unclear. The CDR3 contains 13 residues. Germline V gene data show CDR1 as SQVTM and CDR2 as ANQGSEA. V was trimmed by 4 bases and J by 2 bases, leaving 11 bases between them. The CDR3 is CSVVGSLNTEAFF. The CDR3 DNA reads as TGCAGCGTTGTTGGCAGTTTAAACACTGAAGCTTTCTTT.